These 25 T cell receptor beta chains originate from one sample sequenced in a study of T cells in localized non-small cell lung cancer. Data came from immunoSEQ multiplex PCR; TCRdb stores just in-frame clones and leaves some out. The sample comprises some 41,000 clones, around nine tenths of which are singletons, and 10% to 13% rests with the top ten. The sequenced sample was PBMCs, obtained before any cancer treatment. These receptors originate from a woman aged 35 to 75 with stage II lung adenocarcinoma.

The chain recombines TRBV25-1 with TRBJ1-2, with 7 positions matching TRBD1. V shed 6 bases, J shed 8 bases, and the junction held 9 bases outside the gene matches. Germline V gene lookup returns CDR1 MGHDK and CDR2 SYGVNS. The CDR3 contains 13 residues. CDR3 loop: CASSQGVRDGYTF. CDR3 DNA: TGTGCCAGCAGCCAGGGGGTAAGGGACGGCTACACCTTC.

This rearrangement joins TRBV6-5 to TRBJ1-5, with 7 bases aligning to TRBD1. The CDR3 is 14 amino acids. V trimming: 5 bases; J trimming: 3 bases; junction bases outside the gene matches: 4. Germline CDR1 reads MNHEY; CDR2 reads SVGAGI. The CDR3 DNA sequence: TGTGCCAGCAGTGGAGGACAGGCCAATCAGCCCCAGCATTTT. This codes for CASSGGQANQPQHF.

The chain recombines TRBV11-2 with TRBJ1-1, with TRBD1 as a possible D gene (5 bases). Germline assignment: CDR1 SGHAT and CDR2 FQNNGV. Trimming removed 0 bases from V and 5 bases from J, with 7 bases in between. The CDR3 has 13 residues. Written as DNA, the CDR3 is TGTGCCAGCAGCTTAGACCGACAGACTGAAGCTTTCTTT. Its translation: CASSLDRQTEAFF.

The chain employs TRBV5-1 and TRBJ1-4; D is ambiguous. Germline assignment: CDR1 SGHRS and CDR2 YFSETQ. Trimming removed 4 bases from V and 4 bases from J, with 11 bases in between. The CDR3 totals 14 residues. CDR3 nucleotide sequence: TGCGCCAGCAGCGCCTCCGGGATTAATGAAAAACTGTTTTTT. It codes for CASSASGINEKLFF.

The CDR3 sequence: CASREDNSGANVLTF. Here the CDR3 DNA reads TGTGCCAGCAGGGAGGATAACTCTGGGGCCAACGTCCTGACTTTC. The chain links TRBV2 to TRBJ2-6; D possibly corresponds to TRBD2 (5 bases). Trimming shortened V by 6 bases and J by 0 bases, and 9 bases separated the two germline ends. Germline-derived CDR1 and CDR2 are SNHLY and FYNNEI. There are 15 residues in the CDR3.

The chain is built from TRBV5-8 and TRBJ2-2, with D possibly being TRBD1 or TRBD2 (5 bases each). The germline V and J ends were trimmed by 10 bases and 1 base, with 17 bases remaining between them. Germline V gene lookup returns CDR1 SGHTS and CDR2 YDEGEE. This CDR3 is built from 15 residues. This chain's CDR3 is CAWGRFPQNTGELFF. The CDR3 nucleotides are TGTGCCTGGGGACGCTTCCCACAGAACACCGGGGAGCTGTTTTTT.

The chain uses TRBV4-1 and TRBJ2-1; 9 nucleotides match TRBD1. The germline V gene encodes CDR1 MGHRA and CDR2 YSYEKL. V lost 10 bases to trimming and J lost 8 bases; unmatched junction nucleotides: 9. This CDR3 has 13 amino acids. The CDR3 nucleotides are TGCGCCACCCAGGGGGACAGGGTTGATGAGCAGTTCTTC. It yields the protein CATQGDRVDEQFF.

The chain has TRBV6-5 and TRBJ2-2; no reliable D call. Trimming took 7 bases from V and 4 from J, leaving 13 bases between them. This CDR3 contains 14 residues. Germline-derived CDR1 and CDR2 are MNHEY and SVGAGI. The CDR3 sequence is CASTRQARTGELFF. The CDR3 bases are TGTGCCAGCACCCGCCAGGCCCGCACCGGGGAGCTGTTTTTT.

CDR3 nucleotides: TGTGCCAGCAGTGAAGGTGGTCGGCCCCAGCATTTT. It codes for CASSEGGRPQHF. The genes are TRBV6-1 and TRBJ1-5; D call uncertain. Germline V gene lookup returns CDR1 MNHNS and CDR2 SASEGT. This CDR3 is built from 12 residues. V lost 1 base to trimming and J lost 9 bases, with 7 bases between them.

The rearrangement links TRBV6-5 to TRBJ1-1; D ambiguous. Germline V lookup: CDR1 MNHEY, CDR2 SVGAGI. The V end was cut by 2 bases, the J end by 6 bases, with 10 bases between. This CDR3 spans 13 amino acids. The CDR3 DNA reads as TGTGCCAGCAGTTACGAGAGGAGAGCTGAAGCTTTCTTT. It encodes CASSYERRAEAFF.

Here the CDR3 DNA reads TGTGCCAGCAGCCCCTCCCGTAGACTGTACTATGGCTACACCTTC. Its protein is CASSPSRRLYYGYTF. V gene TRBV7-8 combines with J gene TRBJ1-2; D gene uncertain. V lost 5 bases, J lost 3 bases, and 16 bases lay in between. The germline CDR1 and CDR2 sequences are SGHVS and FQNEAQ. The length of the CDR3 is 15 residues.

This rearrangement joins TRBV23-1 to TRBJ2-1; D might be TRBD1 (5 bases). TRBV23-1 is sorted into the ORF group, with uncertain function. There are 16 residues in the CDR3. With 0 bases removed from V and 7 bases from J, the gap between germline ends came to 16 bases. CDR3 in amino acids: CASSQSNSGAFNEQFF. CDR3 coding DNA: TGCGCCAGCAGTCAATCAAACAGTGGGGCGTTTAATGAGCAGTTCTTC.

The chain joins TRBV5-6 to TRBJ2-7; D is perhaps TRBD2 (5 bases). The V end lost 4 bases, the J end lost 0 bases, and 14 bases lay between the germline ends. The CDR3 is 15 residues long. Looked up from germline, CDR1 is SGHDT and CDR2 is YYEEEE. The CDR3 coding sequence is TGTGCCAGCAGCGGGAGAGGGATTCGCTCCTACGAGCAGTACTTC. Encoded protein: CASSGRGIRSYEQYF.

The gene calls are TRBV7-8 and TRBJ2-3, with TRBD2 identical over 9 bases. V shed 5 bases and J 7 bases; nucleotides not matched to a gene: 19. The germline gives CDR1 SGHVS, CDR2 FQNEAQ. The CDR3 has 18 amino acids. CDR3 nucleotide sequence: TGTGCCAGCAGCCCCACGGCCACTAGCGGGTCTCTAATAAATACGCAGTATTTT. Protein sequence: CASSPTATSGSLINTQYF.

The chain joins TRBV10-3 to TRBJ2-2, with D uncertain. This CDR3 has 15 residues. Germline CDR1 and CDR2: ENHRY and SYGVKD. V was trimmed by 0 bases and J by 6 bases, leaving 11 bases between them. The CDR3 loop is CAISESGERPGELFF. In DNA form, the CDR3 reads TGTGCCATCAGTGAGTCGGGTGAGCGTCCCGGGGAGCTGTTTTTT.

The CDR3 reads CAISESGLAEEGETQYF. In DNA, the CDR3 is TGTGCCATCAGTGAGTCGGGACTAGCGGAAGAGGGGGAGACCCAGTACTTC. This chain uses TRBV10-3 with TRBJ2-5, with 11 bases lining up with TRBD2. V was clipped by 0 bases and J by 5 bases; unmatched bases: 8. The CDR3 is 17 residues long. From germline, CDR1 is ENHRY and CDR2 SYGVKD.

The chain employs TRBV5-4 and TRBJ2-7; D not certain. V gave up 0 bases and J gave up 6 bases, with 13 bases separating them. CDR1 and CDR2 from the germline V gene are SGHNT and YYREEE (reference sequence). The CDR3 sequence is 14 residues long. The CDR3 sequence: CASSLGTAFGEQYF. CDR3 DNA: TGTGCCAGCAGCTTGGGGACGGCCTTTGGCGAGCAGTACTTC.

This rearrangement joins TRBV7-7 to TRBJ2-5, with D possibly matching TRBD1 (6 bases). The CDR3 is made up of 14 amino acids. Trimming took 3 bases from V and 5 from J, leaving 13 bases between them. From germline, CDR1 is SSHAT and CDR2 FNYEAQ (reference sequence). The CDR3 region is CASSFAGAGETQYF. The CDR3 DNA is TGTGCCAGCAGCTTCGCAGGGGCCGGGGAGACCCAGTACTTC.

J is TRBJ1-5 and V is TRBV19, with TRBD1 as a possible D gene (5 bases). V lost 5 bases and J 5 bases, leaving 10 bases between the germline ends. This CDR3 is built from 13 residues. In germline, CDR1 is LNHDA, CDR2 SQIVND (reference sequence). CDR3 sequence reads: CASSAGRDQPQHF. The CDR3 DNA follows: TGTGCCAGTAGTGCGGGGCGCGATCAGCCCCAGCATTTT.

The gene calls are TRBV5-1 and TRBJ1-2, with D perhaps matching TRBD1 (5 bases). This CDR3 has 14 residues. Germline assignment: CDR1 SGHRS and CDR2 YFSETQ. V shed 4 bases and J shed 0 bases, with 10 bases lying between them. CDR3 sequence (DNA): TGCGCCAGCAGCCGGGACGGAGCTAACTATGGCTACACCTTC. This translates into CASSRDGANYGYTF. The entire variable domain, with the rest obtained from reference TRBV5-1 and TRBJ1-2, is as follows: KAGVTQTPRYLIKTRGQQVTLSCSPISGHRSVSWYQQTPGQGLQFLFEYFSETQRNKGNFPGRFSGRQFSNSRSEMNVSTLELGDSALYLCASSRDGANYGYTFGSGTRLTVV.

The CDR3: CASSGVRGAYGYTF. Here the CDR3 DNA reads TGTGCCAGCAGCGGCGTAAGGGGAGCCTATGGCTACACCTTC. The chain uses TRBV11-2 and TRBJ1-2; D might be TRBD1 (5 bases). Per germline, CDR1 SGHAT and CDR2 FQNNGV. V was cut by 5 bases and J by 4 bases, with 14 bases left in between. This CDR3 has 14 amino acids.

The CDR3 DNA follows: TGTGCCAGCAGCCCCGCCTACAGGAACACAGATACGCAGTATTTT. Protein product: CASSPAYRNTDTQYF. This chain joins TRBV2 and TRBJ2-3; the D gene is possibly TRBD1 (5 bases). Germline CDR1 is SNHLY and CDR2 is FYNNEI. This CDR3 region has 15 residues. Deletions cut 6 bases from V and 2 bases from J, with 15 bases between.

The count of this clone is one. The chain has TRBV28 and TRBJ1-1; 7 bases map to TRBD1. Germline trimming cut 3 bases from V and 10 bases from J; bases unmatched to any gene: 5. From germline, CDR1 is MDHEN and CDR2 SYDVKM. CDR3 length equals 12 residues. CDR3 in amino acids: CASSLATGIAFF. The CDR3 coding sequence is TGTGCCAGCAGTTTGGCGACAGGGATAGCTTTCTTT. The full variable domain, with the rest looked up from reference TRBV28 and TRBJ1-1, is DVKVTQSSRYLVKRTGEKVFLECVQDMDHENMFWYRQDPGLGLRLIYFSYDVKMKEKGDIPEGYSVSREKKERFSLILESASTNQTSMYLCASSLATGIAFFGQGTRLTVV.

The chain recombines TRBV6-7 with TRBJ1-2; TRBD1 matches at 7 bases. TRBV6-7 is assigned to the ORF class and has an uncertain function. The V gene end was trimmed by 0 bases and the J gene end by 4 bases; junction bases not matched to a gene: 8. There are 16 residues in the CDR3. The CDR3 loop reads CASSYSSAGGSYGYTF. The CDR3 DNA reads as TGTGCCAGCAGTTACTCGTCCGCAGGGGGTTCCTATGGCTACACCTTC.

The genes are TRBV7-7 and TRBJ2-1, with 8 bases that match TRBD2. Germline V lookup: CDR1 SSHAT, CDR2 FNYEAQ (reference sequence). The V and J ends lost 5 bases and 3 bases, in that order; junction bases with no gene match: 12. The length of the CDR3 is 17 residues. The CDR3 coding sequence is TGTGCCAGCAGCCCCCTACCAGCGGGAGTTGTCTACAATGAGCAGTTCTTC. Protein: CASSPLPAGVVYNEQFF.